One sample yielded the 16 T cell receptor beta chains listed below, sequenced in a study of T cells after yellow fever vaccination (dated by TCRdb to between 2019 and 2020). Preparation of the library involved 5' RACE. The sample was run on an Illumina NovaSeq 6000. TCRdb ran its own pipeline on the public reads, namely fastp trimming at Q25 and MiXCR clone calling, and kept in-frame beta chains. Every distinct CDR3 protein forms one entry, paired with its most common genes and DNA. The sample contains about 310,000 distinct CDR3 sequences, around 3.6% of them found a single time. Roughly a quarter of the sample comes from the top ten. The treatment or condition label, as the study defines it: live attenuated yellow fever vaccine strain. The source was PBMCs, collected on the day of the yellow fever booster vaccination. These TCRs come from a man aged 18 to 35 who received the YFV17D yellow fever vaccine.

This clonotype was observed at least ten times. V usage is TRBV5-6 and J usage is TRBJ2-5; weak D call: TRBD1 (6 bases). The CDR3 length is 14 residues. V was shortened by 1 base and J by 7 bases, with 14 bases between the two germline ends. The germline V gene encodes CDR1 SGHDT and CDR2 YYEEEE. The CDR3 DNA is TGTGCCAGCAGCTTGCGGCAGGAAGGGGGGACCCAGTACTTC. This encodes CASSLRQEGGTQYF.

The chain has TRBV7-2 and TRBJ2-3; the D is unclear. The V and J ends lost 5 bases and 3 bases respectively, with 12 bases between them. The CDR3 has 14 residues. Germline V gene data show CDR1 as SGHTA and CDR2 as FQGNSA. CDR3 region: CASSTNALTDTQYF. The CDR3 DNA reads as TGTGCCAGCAGCACAAACGCTCTGACAGATACGCAGTATTTT.

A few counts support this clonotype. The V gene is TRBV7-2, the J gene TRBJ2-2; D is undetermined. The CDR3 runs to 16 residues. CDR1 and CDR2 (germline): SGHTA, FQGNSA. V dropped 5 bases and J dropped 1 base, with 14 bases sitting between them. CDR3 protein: CASSPSSGRNTGELFF. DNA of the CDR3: TGTGCCAGCAGCCCCAGTAGTGGGCGGAACACCGGGGAGCTGTTTTTT.

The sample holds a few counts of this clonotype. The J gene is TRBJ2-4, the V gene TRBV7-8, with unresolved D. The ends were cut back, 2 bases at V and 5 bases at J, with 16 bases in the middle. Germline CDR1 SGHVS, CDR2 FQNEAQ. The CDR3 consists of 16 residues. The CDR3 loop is CASSLLSAHLQNIQYF. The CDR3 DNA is TGTGCCAGCAGCTTACTATCGGCACACCTGCAAAACATTCAGTACTTC.

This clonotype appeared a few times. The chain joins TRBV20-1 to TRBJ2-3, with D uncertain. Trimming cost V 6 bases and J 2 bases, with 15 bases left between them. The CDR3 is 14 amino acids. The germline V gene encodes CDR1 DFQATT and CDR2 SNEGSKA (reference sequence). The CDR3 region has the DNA TGCAGTGCAGCCCCGGCCGACCACACAGATACGCAGTATTTT. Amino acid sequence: CSAAPADHTDTQYF.

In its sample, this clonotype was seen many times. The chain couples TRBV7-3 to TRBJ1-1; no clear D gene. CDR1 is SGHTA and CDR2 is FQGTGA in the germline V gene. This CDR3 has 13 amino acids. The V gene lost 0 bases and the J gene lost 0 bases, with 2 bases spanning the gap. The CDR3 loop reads CASSLTLNTEAFF. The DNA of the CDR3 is TGTGCCAGCAGCTTAACGTTGAACACTGAAGCTTTCTTT.

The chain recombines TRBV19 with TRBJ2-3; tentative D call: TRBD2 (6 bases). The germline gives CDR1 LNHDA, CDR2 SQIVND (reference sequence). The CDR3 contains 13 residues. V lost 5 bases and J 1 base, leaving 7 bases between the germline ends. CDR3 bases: TGTGCCAGTAGTGGCGGGGGCACAGATACGCAGTATTTT. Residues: CASSGGGTDTQYF.

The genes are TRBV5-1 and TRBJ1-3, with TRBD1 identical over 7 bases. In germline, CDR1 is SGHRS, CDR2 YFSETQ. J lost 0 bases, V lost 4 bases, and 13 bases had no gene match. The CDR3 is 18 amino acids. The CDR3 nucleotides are TGCGCCAGCAGCCTATCCCACCCGGGACAGTTCTCTGGAAACACCATATATTTT. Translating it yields CASSLSHPGQFSGNTIYF. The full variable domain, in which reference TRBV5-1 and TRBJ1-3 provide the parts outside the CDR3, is KAGVTQTPRYLIKTRGQQVTLSCSPISGHRSVSWYQQTPGQGLQFLFEYFSETQRNKGNFPGRFSGRQFSNSRSEMNVSTLELGDSALYLCASSLSHPGQFSGNTIYFGEGSWLTVV.

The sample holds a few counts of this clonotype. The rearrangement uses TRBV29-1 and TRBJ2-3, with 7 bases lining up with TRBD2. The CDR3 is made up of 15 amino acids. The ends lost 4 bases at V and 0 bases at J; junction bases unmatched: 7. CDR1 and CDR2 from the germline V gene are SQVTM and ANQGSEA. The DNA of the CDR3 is TGCAGCGTTGGATATTGGCGGGGGAGCACAGATACGCAGTATTTT. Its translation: CSVGYWRGSTDTQYF.

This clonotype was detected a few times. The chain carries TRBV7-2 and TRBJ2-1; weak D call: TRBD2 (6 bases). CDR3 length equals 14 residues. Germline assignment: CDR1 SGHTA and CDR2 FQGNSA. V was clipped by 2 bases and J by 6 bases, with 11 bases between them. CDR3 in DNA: TGTGCCAGCAGCTTACCGACTAGTGTCAATGAGCAGTTCTTC. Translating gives CASSLPTSVNEQFF.

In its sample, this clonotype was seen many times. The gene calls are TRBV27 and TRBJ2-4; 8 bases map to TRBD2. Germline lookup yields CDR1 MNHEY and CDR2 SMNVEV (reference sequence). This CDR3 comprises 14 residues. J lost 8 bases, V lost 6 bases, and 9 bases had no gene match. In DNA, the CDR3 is TGTGCCAGCAGCCGAGCGGGGGCCGAAGACATTCAGTACTTC. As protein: CASSRAGAEDIQYF.

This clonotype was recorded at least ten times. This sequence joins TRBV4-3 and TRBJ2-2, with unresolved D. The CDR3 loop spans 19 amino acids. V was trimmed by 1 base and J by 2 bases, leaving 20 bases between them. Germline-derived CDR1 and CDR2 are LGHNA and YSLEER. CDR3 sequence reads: CASSQAVVGRGRNTGELFF. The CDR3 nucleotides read TGCGCCAGCAGCCAAGCGGTTGTCGGTCGTGGCCGAAACACCGGGGAGCTGTTTTTT.

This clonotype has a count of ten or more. The CDR3 region has the DNA TGCGCCAGCAGCTTGGGAGGGGACTACAATGAGCAGTTCTTC. This sequence encodes CASSLGGDYNEQFF. The chain joins TRBV5-1 to TRBJ2-1; D is tentatively TRBD1 or TRBD2 (5 bases each). Per germline, CDR1 SGHRS and CDR2 YFSETQ. CDR3 length equals 14 residues. V was pared by 0 bases and J by 3 bases, with 7 bases between.

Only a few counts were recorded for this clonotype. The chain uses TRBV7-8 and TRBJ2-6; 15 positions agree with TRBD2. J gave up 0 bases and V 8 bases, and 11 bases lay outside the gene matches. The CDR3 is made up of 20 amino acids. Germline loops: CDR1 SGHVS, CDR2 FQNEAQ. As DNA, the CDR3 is TGTGCCAGCGGCCACGGGACTAGCGGGGGGCCCCCCTCTGGGGCCAACGTCCTGACTTTC. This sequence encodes CASGHGTSGGPPSGANVLTF.

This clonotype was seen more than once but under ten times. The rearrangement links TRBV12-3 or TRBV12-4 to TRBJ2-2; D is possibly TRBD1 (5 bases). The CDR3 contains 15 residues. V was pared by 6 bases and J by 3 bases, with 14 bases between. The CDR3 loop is CASSLNGQDTGELFF. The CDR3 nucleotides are TGTGCCAGCAGCCTCAATGGACAAGACACCGGGGAGCTGTTTTTT.

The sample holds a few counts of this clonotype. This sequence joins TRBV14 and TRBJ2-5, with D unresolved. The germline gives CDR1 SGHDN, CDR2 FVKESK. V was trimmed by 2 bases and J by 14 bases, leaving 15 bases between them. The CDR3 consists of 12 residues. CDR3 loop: CASSQQTPTLYF. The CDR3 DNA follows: TGTGCCAGCAGCCAACAGACACCAACGCTCTACTTC. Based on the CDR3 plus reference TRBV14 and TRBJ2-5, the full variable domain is EAGVTQFPSHSVIEKGQTVTLRCDPISGHDNLYWYRRVMGKEIKFLLHFVKESKQDESGMPNNRFLAERTGGTYSTLKVQPAELEDSGVYFCASSQQTPTLYFGPGTRLLVL.